The clone carrying this T cell receptor beta chain was counted ten times or more. The entry originates in a study of T-cell reconstitution after alpha-beta-depleted transplantation in children. Preparation of the TCRbeta library was carried out with unique molecular identifiers. MiXCR, run by TCRdb on the PCR reads, gives a single entry per CDR3 protein. The sample comprises hundreds of thousands of distinct CDR3 sequences, over 10% of which are singletons, and 0.79% rests with the top ten. This CDR3 has 14 amino acids. Germline V gene data show CDR1 as SGHAT and CDR2 as FQNNGV. Trimming left V 5 bases short and J 6 bases short, with 13 bases between.

This TCR derives from a girl aged 2 to 9 with congenital amegakaryocytic thrombocytopenia, due to receive a stem cell transplant. V and J are TRBV11-2 and TRBJ2-2; tentative D call: TRBD2 (6 bases). The specimen was PBMCs, collected before TCRalphabeta/CD19-depleted stem cell transplant. CDR3 nucleotide sequence: TGTGCCAGCAGCCCATTCTCTAGCGCCGGGGAGCTGTTTTTT. Its protein is CASSPFSSAGELFF. Together with reference TRBV11-2 and TRBJ2-2, the CDR3 gives the full variable domain: EAGVAQSPRYKIIEKRQSVAFWCNPISGHATLYWYQQILGQGPKLLIQFQNNGVVDDSQLPKDRFSAERLKGVDSTLKIQPAKLEDSAVYLCASSPFSSAGELFFGEGSRLTVL.